This passage covers 4 T cell receptor beta chains from one sample sequenced in a study of monozygotic twins with inflammatory bowel disease. No DNA is given; TCRdb re-called the 5' RACE reads and lists each CDR3 protein once. The sample data list 400,000 or so distinct CDR3 sequences. The sample consisted of blood. The origin of the receptors is a human donor with ulcerative colitis or Crohn's disease, or a healthy co-twin of an affected twin (not recorded which).

The CDR3 here is CASSLDITSGNTIYF. The V and J genes are TRBV25-1 and TRBJ1-3. Germline loops: CDR1 MGHDK, CDR2 SYGVNS. The CDR3 consists of 15 residues.

This rearrangement joins TRBV13 to TRBJ2-3; the TCRdb call, TRBD2, lacks DNA for checking. The CDR3 loop spans 18 amino acids. Germline-derived CDR1 and CDR2 are PRHDT and FYEKMQ (reference sequence). The CDR3 sequence: CASSLVTSGGTSTDTQYF.

The chain couples TRBV5-1 to TRBJ2-7. Germline lookup yields CDR1 SGHRS and CDR2 YFSETQ. The CDR3 has 12 amino acids. CDR3 region: CASSSDTYEQYF.

This chain links TRBV28 with TRBJ2-7. Germline V gene lookup returns CDR1 MDHEN and CDR2 SYDVKM. The CDR3 is 13 amino acids. The CDR3 sequence: CASSLLGPYEQYF.